This T cell receptor beta chain came from a study of blood T cell repertoires in COVID-19. V shed 4 bases, J shed 3 bases, and the junction held 2 bases outside the gene matches. There are 13 residues in the CDR3. CDR1 is SNHLY and CDR2 is FYNNEI in the germline V gene. On this clone: Within the sample, other DNA sequences also encode this same CDR3.

Method: immunoSEQ multiplex PCR; TCRdb's copy keeps in-frame clones and lacks some. The data hold approximately 290,000 clones, with 84% observed a single time. The TCR was taken from a person between 70 and 80 years old with COVID-19, enrolled during active disease. Specimen: peripheral blood. The genes are TRBV2 and TRBJ1-2, with TRBD1 matching 7 bases. As DNA, the CDR3 is TGTGCCAGCAGTGGACAGGGAGACTATGGCTACACCTTC. As protein: CASSGQGDYGYTF.